This is a list of T cell receptor beta chains from one sample in a study of technical replicates of blood from four donors. Sequencing was performed with immunoSEQ multiplex PCR; in TCRdb, only in-frame clones are kept and a portion is missing. The sample shows under 85,000 clones, roughly 94% of them seen only once. Sequenced sample: T cells isolated from PBMCs. Every receptor here comes from a human donor in good health. The CDR3 runs from the conserved cysteine through the conserved F or W. The D gene is left open where the match is weak. Clone size appears in some rows only: once, few, many, or a class for an expanded clone.

cdr3_nt | cdr3_aa | v_call | clone_size | d_call | j_call
TGTGCCAGCAGTTCTAATAGCAATCAGCCCCAGCATTTT | CASSSNSNQPQHF | TRBV2 | once | - | TRBJ1-5
TGTGCCAGCAGCCCGAACCCCTATACGACTAGCGGGGGGTTCTCTGGGGCCAACGTCCTGACTTTC | CASSPNPYTTSGGFSGANVLTF | TRBV13 | - | TRBD2 | TRBJ2-6
TGTGCCATCAGTCTCCTAGCGGGGGGTTACAATGAGCAGTTCTTC | CAISLLAGGYNEQFF | TRBV10-3 | once | TRBD2 | TRBJ2-1
TGTGCCAGCAGGGGGTCTCAACTTATGGACAGGGATCATGGCTACACCTTC | CASRGSQLMDRDHGYTF | TRBV2 | - | TRBD1 | TRBJ1-2
TGTGCCTGGAACGTGGCGGCGATCACCGGGGAGCTGTTTTTT | CAWNVAAITGELFF | TRBV30 | - | - | TRBJ2-2
TGTGCCAGTAACAATGACCGGAGGGAAAAACTGTTTTTT | CASNNDRREKLFF | TRBV19 | - | - | TRBJ1-4
TGCAGCGTTGAAGAGGGGACTAACACTGAAGCTTTCTTT | CSVEEGTNTEAFF | TRBV29-1 | - | - | TRBJ1-1
TGCGCCAGCAGATCGGGAAACACCATATATTTT | CASRSGNTIYF | TRBV10-1 | - | - | TRBJ1-3
TGTGCCAGCACCCAACAGATTAGCTCCTACAATGAGCAGTTCTTC | CASTQQISSYNEQFF | TRBV28 | - | - | TRBJ2-1
TGCGCCAGCACCCAGACAGAGTGGGTCGGGTCCGAGCAGTACTTC | CASTQTEWVGSEQYF | TRBV5-1 | - | - | TRBJ2-7
TGCGCCAGCAGCCCCAGGACAGGGGAATTCGGGGAGACCCAGTACTTC | CASSPRTGEFGETQYF | TRBV5-1 | - | TRBD1 | TRBJ2-5
TGTGCCAGCAGTTTATCCAAGTTGGCGGGCTATGGCTACACCTTC | CASSLSKLAGYGYTF | TRBV28 | - | - | TRBJ1-2
TGCGCCAGCAGCTTGGTGTCAGGCAATTCACCCCTCCACTTT | CASSLVSGNSPLHF | TRBV5-1 | - | - | TRBJ1-6
TGTGCCTTCAGGGGGCGGGCCGGGGAGCTGTTTTTT | CAFRGRAGELFF | TRBV5-4 | - | TRBD1 | TRBJ2-2
TGCGCCAGCAGCTTGGCCCCTTTCCTCGGTCAGACTGTTAACACCGGGGAGCTGTTTTTT | CASSLAPFLGQTVNTGELFF | TRBV5-1 | - | - | TRBJ2-2
TGTGCCTGGAGTCTAGGACCGGGACAGGGATCAGATACGCAGTATTTT | CAWSLGPGQGSDTQYF | TRBV30 | - | TRBD1 | TRBJ2-3
TGTGCCAGCTCACCATCGACAGCCAACTATGGCTACACCTTC | CASSPSTANYGYTF | TRBV18 | - | - | TRBJ1-2
TGTGCCAGCAGCAGACTAGCGGGAGGACCCAATGAGCAGTTCTTC | CASSRLAGGPNEQFF | TRBV6-4 | - | TRBD2 | TRBJ2-1
TGTGCCAGCAGCTTAGGTAGTCTAGCGGGGTCCTACGAGCAGTACTTC | CASSLGSLAGSYEQYF | TRBV11-2 | - | TRBD2 | TRBJ2-7
TGTGCCAGCAGCTCCGGGTCTGGCGGCTCCTACAATGAGCAGTTCTTC | CASSSGSGGSYNEQFF | TRBV13 | - | - | TRBJ2-1
TGCGCCAGCAGCCCCCGGACAGGGGGCGGCAATCAGCCCCAGCATTTT | CASSPRTGGGNQPQHF | TRBV4-1 | - | TRBD1 | TRBJ1-5
TGTGCCAGCAGTGAAGCCGTCCAGCGGGAGATCAATGAGCAGTTCTTC | CASSEAVQREINEQFF | TRBV6-1 | - | TRBD2 | TRBJ2-1
TGTGCCAGCAGCGATCAGAATACCTACGAGCAGTACTTC | CASSDQNTYEQYF | TRBV9 | - | - | TRBJ2-7
TGCAGCGTTGTATCAGGGTATGGCTACACCTTC | CSVVSGYGYTF | TRBV29-1 | - | - | TRBJ1-2
TGTGCCAGCAGCTTATCGCGTCCGGGGGACGAGCAGTACTTC | CASSLSRPGDEQYF | TRBV7-9 | - | - | TRBJ2-7
TGCGCCAGCAGCCCAAGGGGAAGGACAGGGGGCCTACCTACGGGGCAGTACTTC | CASSPRGRTGGLPTGQYF | TRBV5-1 | - | TRBD1 | TRBJ2-7
TGCAGCGTTAGCGAGGGTCTGCGAGCCACTGAAGCTTTCTTT | CSVSEGLRATEAFF | TRBV29-1 | few | - | TRBJ1-1
TGTGCCAGCAGTTACCGGACAGGGGGTGAAAAACTGTTTTTT | CASSYRTGGEKLFF | TRBV6-5 | - | TRBD1 | TRBJ1-4
TGTGCCAGCTCACCTCCTGGGACAGCTACGAACACCGGGGAGCTGTTTTTT | CASSPPGTATNTGELFF | TRBV18 | - | TRBD1 | TRBJ2-2
TGTGCCAGCACTCTAGGACTAGCTTACGAGCAGTACTTC | CASTLGLAYEQYF | TRBV27 | - | TRBD2 | TRBJ2-7
TGTGCCAGCTCTCCTCCGGGGGGCCCACCCGGGGAGCTGTTTTTT | CASSPPGGPPGELFF | TRBV6-6 | once | - | TRBJ2-2
TGCGCCAGCAGCTTGGGACAGGAGCTTGAGACCCAGTACTTC | CASSLGQELETQYF | TRBV5-1 | - | - | TRBJ2-5
TGTGCTAGTGGTTTGGTACTCGGAGAGTCCTACAATGAGCAGTTCTTC | CASGLVLGESYNEQFF | TRBV12-5 | - | - | TRBJ2-1
TGCGCCAGCGGCCGGGACAGTTATGTCCCCCAGTACTTC | CASGRDSYVPQYF | TRBV5-1 | - | TRBD1 | TRBJ2-5
TGTGCCAGCAGCTTTCTTGGCCGTGACACTGAAGCTTTCTTT | CASSFLGRDTEAFF | TRBV7-9 | once | - | TRBJ1-1
TGCGCCAGCAGCTTGGCCGCAGGGGTGAATGAGCAGTTCTTC | CASSLAAGVNEQFF | TRBV5-1 | - | - | TRBJ2-1
TGTGCCAGCAGCTTAGGACTAAATGAGCAGTTCTTC | CASSLGLNEQFF | TRBV11-2 | - | - | TRBJ2-1
TGTGCCAGCAGCCCCGACAGTTTCTCCCCCGGGGAGCTGTTTTTT | CASSPDSFSPGELFF | TRBV7-9 | - | - | TRBJ2-2
TGTGCCACCAGACTAGCGGCGAACACCGGGGAGCTGTTTTTT | CATRLAANTGELFF | TRBV27 | - | TRBD2 | TRBJ2-2
TGCGCCAGCAGCCGAGCCGGGACAGTTAATGAAAAACTGTTTTTT | CASSRAGTVNEKLFF | TRBV4-1 | once | TRBD1 | TRBJ1-4
TGTGCCAGCAGTGAATTATCCGCAGTTGAAGCTTTCTTT | CASSELSAVEAFF | TRBV25-1 | few | - | TRBJ1-1
TGCGCCAGCAGCCTTCAATCACAGGGGGCTCTCCAGCCCCAGCATTTT | CASSLQSQGALQPQHF | TRBV4-1 | - | TRBD1 | TRBJ1-5
TGTGCCTGGAGTCAGACAGGGGGTGTCACTGAAGCTTTCTTT | CAWSQTGGVTEAFF | TRBV30 | - | TRBD1 | TRBJ1-1
TGTGCCAGCAGCTTCGCCCGACTAGCGGTAGACGAGCAGTACTTC | CASSFARLAVDEQYF | TRBV7-9 | - | TRBD2 | TRBJ2-7
TGTGCCAGCATCCAGGGCCTGAGCGGACTAGCTCGTCGTGAGCAGTTCTTC | CASIQGLSGLARREQFF | TRBV28 | once | TRBD2 | TRBJ2-1
TGTGCCAGTAGTATTGATCGGATCAGGGGGCGTAGATCACCCCTCCACTTT | CASSIDRIRGRRSPLHF | TRBV19 | - | TRBD1 | TRBJ1-6
TGTGCCAGCAGTGGACAGGGGGCGCGAGGAAACACCATATATTTT | CASSGQGARGNTIYF | TRBV25-1 | - | TRBD1 | TRBJ1-3
TGTGCCAGCAGTCCTGGACAGGTTAGCACTGAAGCTTTCTTT | CASSPGQVSTEAFF | TRBV6-5 | - | TRBD1 | TRBJ1-1
TGTGCCAGCAGCTTAACTAGCGGGGGGCAAGAGACCCAGTACTTC | CASSLTSGGQETQYF | TRBV5-4 | - | TRBD2 | TRBJ2-5
TGTGCCAGCAGCGTGTTACAGGGAGCGTTGTTCTTC | CASSVLQGALFF | TRBV9 | - | - | TRBJ2-1
TGTGCCAGCTCCATCTCGGCGGGAGGGGACTACGAGCAGTACTTC | CASSISAGGDYEQYF | TRBV28 | - | TRBD2 | TRBJ2-7
TGTGCCAGCAGTGAATTAAGGGGGTCTGGCACAGATACGCAGTATTTT | CASSELRGSGTDTQYF | TRBV25-1 | - | - | TRBJ2-3
TGTGCCAGCACGTCCGGGACAGGGGATGACTATGGCTACACCTTC | CASTSGTGDDYGYTF | TRBV9 | - | TRBD1 | TRBJ1-2
TGTGCCAGCAGGGCGGGCACTGAAGCTTTCTTT | CASRAGTEAFF | TRBV7-9 | - | - | TRBJ1-1
TGTGCCAGCAGTTACCAGGGGGCTTTGAACACTGAAGCTTTCTTT | CASSYQGALNTEAFF | TRBV6-5 | - | TRBD1 | TRBJ1-1
TGCGCCAGCAGTTCCGGACTAGCGGAAGAGACCCAGTACTTC | CASSSGLAEETQYF | TRBV10-1 | - | TRBD2 | TRBJ2-5
TGTGCCAGCAGCCCGCTCGGGACAGGGGGAGAGACCCAGTACTTC | CASSPLGTGGETQYF | TRBV4-2 | - | TRBD1 | TRBJ2-5